The T cell receptor beta chain under discussion was sequenced for a study of blood T cell repertoires in COVID-19. Study-level information: PBMCs, B-cell-depleted T cells, or T cells provided the cDNA or gDNA that made up the material.

The method was immunoSEQ multiplex PCR; TCRdb's version includes in-frame clones alone and lacks a portion of them. The sample carries 85,000 to 95,000 clones, approximately 75% recorded once. V lost 5 bases to trimming and J lost 3 bases, with 8 bases between them. The CDR3 runs 12 residues. Germline lookup yields CDR1 SGHDT and CDR2 YYEEEE. This sequence joins TRBV5-6 and TRBJ1-2, with TRBD1 as a possible D gene (6 bases). The sequenced sample consisted of peripheral blood. The TCR sequence derives from a woman at least 80 years old with acute or convalescent COVID-19. The CDR3 region is CASSPGDYGYTF. In DNA, the CDR3 is TGTGCCAGCAGTCCAGGGGACTATGGCTACACCTTC.